The 26 T cell receptor beta chains in this list originate from one sample, sequenced in a study of PD-1 blockade in classical Hodgkin lymphoma. Exposure to brentuximab vedotin varied, and each patient had relapsed following autologous stem cell transplantation. Assay: immunoSEQ multiplex PCR; the TCRdb copy retains only in-frame clones and omits some. The repertoire holds more than 30,000 clones, with around 76% as singletons. The sample here was peripheral blood mononuclear cells (PBMCs), taken before the second cycle of nivolumab. These receptors were obtained from a human donor with classical Hodgkin lymphoma.

This sequence joins TRBV7-2 and TRBJ2-5; 8 bases agree with TRBD2. The length of the CDR3 is 16 residues. Germline V gives CDR1 SGHTA, CDR2 FQGNSA. The ends lost 0 bases at V and 1 base at J; junction bases unmatched: 4. The CDR3 spells CASSLAMTSAQETQYF. The CDR3 nucleotides are TGTGCCAGCAGCTTAGCGATGACTAGCGCCCAAGAGACCCAGTACTTC.

V gene TRBV5-1 combines with J gene TRBJ1-5; 9 bases are shared with TRBD1. CDR3 length: 14 residues. Unmatched junction bases numbered 0, after V lost 0 bases and J lost 5 bases. Germline CDR1 SGHRS, CDR2 YFSETQ. Here the CDR3 reads CASSLGTGDQPQHF. The CDR3 coding sequence is TGCGCCAGCAGCTTGGGGACAGGGGATCAGCCCCAGCATTTT.

The chain combines TRBV7-3 with TRBJ1-4; D uncertain. CDR1 and CDR2 from the germline V gene are SGHTA and FQGTGA. V lost 5 bases, J lost 0 bases, and 10 bases lay in between. The CDR3 runs to 15 residues. CDR3 sequence reads: CASSPRGATNEKLFF. The CDR3 DNA is TGTGCCAGCAGCCCGAGAGGTGCAACTAATGAAAAACTGTTTTTT.

This rearrangement joins TRBV30 to TRBJ1-2, with D perhaps TRBD1 (5 bases). The CDR3 spans 13 residues. The germline V and J ends were trimmed by 4 bases and 0 bases, with 9 bases remaining between them. Per the germline V gene, CDR1 is GTSNPN and CDR2 is SVGIG (reference sequence). CDR3 residues: CAWTMGANYGYTF. DNA of the CDR3: TGTGCCTGGACCATGGGGGCTAACTATGGCTACACCTTC.

The CDR3 loop reads CASSDRAFNYGYTF. CDR3 bases: TGTGCCAGCAGTGACAGGGCTTTTAACTATGGCTACACCTTC. This chain connects TRBV2 to TRBJ1-2, with TRBD1 as a possible D gene (5 bases). The CDR3 is 14 residues long. V lost 3 bases to trimming and J lost 1 base, with 9 bases between them. Germline-derived CDR1 and CDR2 are SNHLY and FYNNEI.

The chain employs TRBV7-3 and TRBJ2-3; 15 positions agree with TRBD2. V lost 8 bases to trimming and J lost 5 bases; unmatched junction nucleotides: 5. Looked up from germline, CDR1 is SGHTA and CDR2 is FQGTGA. The CDR3 consists of 15 residues. This CDR3 is CASGTSGGIIDTQYF. The CDR3 DNA sequence: TGTGCCAGCGGGACTAGCGGGGGGATCATAGATACGCAGTATTTT.

V is TRBV11-2 and J is TRBJ1-1; TRBD1 matches 8 bases. From germline, CDR1 is SGHAT and CDR2 FQNNGV. Trimming took 5 bases from V and 2 from J; bases not matched to a gene: 4. This CDR3 region has 14 residues. The CDR3 region is CASSKDRDNTEAFF. The CDR3 DNA reads as TGTGCCAGCAGCAAGGACAGGGATAACACTGAAGCTTTCTTT.

The V call is TRBV7-9, the J call TRBJ2-5; TRBD1 might be the D (6 bases). There are 15 residues in the CDR3. Germline V gene lookup returns CDR1 SEHNR and CDR2 FQNEAQ (reference sequence). V shed 0 bases and J shed 4 bases, with 12 bases lying between them. As DNA, the CDR3 is TGTGCCAGCAGCTTAGCGCGAACAGGGCGAGAGACCCAGTACTTC. Translated, it gives CASSLARTGRETQYF.

This clone has a handful of counts. This chain joins TRBV4-1 and TRBJ2-2; 8 nucleotides align to TRBD1. The ends lost 5 bases at V and 4 bases at J; junction bases unmatched: 12. The CDR3 is 17 residues long. Germline CDR1 is MGHRA and CDR2 is YSYEKL. This CDR3 reads CASSNGQGIIGTGELFF. As DNA, the CDR3 is TGCGCCAGCAGCAACGGACAGGGAATAATAGGCACCGGGGAGCTGTTTTTT.

The chain combines TRBV5-1 with TRBJ1-1, with 7 bases aligning to TRBD1. This CDR3 comprises 13 residues. Unmatched junction bases numbered 4, after V lost 2 bases and J lost 6 bases. The germline V gene has CDR1 SGHRS and CDR2 YFSETQ. The CDR3 DNA reads as TGCGCCAGCAGCTTTACAGGGGCCGCTGAAGCTTTCTTT. Translating it yields CASSFTGAAEAFF.

CDR3 DNA: TGTGCCAGCAGCCTCGGGACAGGGTATTACAATGAGCAGTTCTTC. Amino acids: CASSLGTGYYNEQFF. V gene TRBV2 combines with J gene TRBJ2-1, with 9 bases that match TRBD1. The V gene's germline CDR1 is SNHLY and CDR2 FYNNEI. CDR3 length: 15 residues. Trimming removed 6 bases from V and 4 bases from J; junction bases left unmatched: 7.

This clone was observed once. The V call is TRBV6-5, the J call TRBJ1-2; D gene uncertain. This CDR3 has 16 residues. From germline, CDR1 is MNHEY and CDR2 SVGAGI. Trimming removed 0 bases from V and 2 bases from J, with 13 bases in between. CDR3: CASSYSAGSLNYGYTF. CDR3 DNA sequence: TGTGCCAGCAGTTACTCGGCAGGATCCTTGAACTATGGCTACACCTTC.

This clone appeared once. The V and J genes are TRBV5-1 and TRBJ2-3; 8 positions agree with TRBD1. Germline lookup yields CDR1 SGHRS and CDR2 YFSETQ. V gave up 4 bases and J gave up 1 base; unmatched junction bases: 8. The CDR3 sequence is 16 residues long. CDR3 protein: CASSTGQGRGTDTQYF. The CDR3 DNA sequence: TGCGCCAGCAGCACCGGACAGGGACGGGGCACAGATACGCAGTATTTT.

V usage is TRBV2 and J usage is TRBJ2-5; weak D call: TRBD2 (6 bases). V lost 6 bases to trimming and J lost 7 bases, with 12 bases between them. The germline V gene encodes CDR1 SNHLY and CDR2 FYNNEI. This CDR3 is built from 12 residues. Written as DNA, the CDR3 is TGTGCCAGCAGCGCGCCGGGGGTGACCCAGTACTTC. Protein sequence: CASSAPGVTQYF.

This chain uses TRBV4-3 with TRBJ2-5; tentatively, D is TRBD2 (5 bases). Germline V gene data show CDR1 as LGHNA and CDR2 as YSLEER. This CDR3 has 13 amino acids. V shed 4 bases and J shed 7 bases, with 13 bases lying between them. The CDR3 here is CASSPTRVGTQYF. The DNA of the CDR3 is TGCGCCAGCAGCCCTACTAGAGTGGGGACCCAGTACTTC.

The gene calls are TRBV7-8 and TRBJ2-2; maybe TRBD1 (6 bases). V was shortened by 5 bases and J by 5 bases, with 15 bases between the two germline ends. The CDR3 has 15 amino acids. CDR1 is SGHVS and CDR2 is FQNEAQ in the germline V gene. CDR3 loop: CASSPGEILTGELFF. CDR3 coding DNA: TGTGCCAGCAGCCCAGGGGAAATTTTGACCGGGGAGCTGTTTTTT.

The J gene is TRBJ2-1, the V gene TRBV6-5; 9 positions match TRBD2. Per the germline V gene, CDR1 is MNHEY and CDR2 is SVGAGI. The CDR3 contains 14 residues. V trimming: 8 bases; J trimming: 2 bases; junction bases outside the gene matches: 4. The CDR3 coding sequence is TGTGCCAGCTCTAGACTAGCGGCCTACAATGAGCAGTTCTTC. This sequence encodes CASSRLAAYNEQFF.

This clone was detected a few times. V and J are TRBV7-2 and TRBJ2-7; 7 bases match TRBD1. Germline trimming cut 1 base from V and 7 bases from J; bases unmatched to any gene: 13. This CDR3 is built from 16 residues. Germline V gene data show CDR1 as SGHTA and CDR2 as FQGNSA. CDR3 sequence (DNA): TGTGCCAGCAGCTTAGGGACAGGACCTTACGTTGTAGAGCAGTACTTC. As protein: CASSLGTGPYVVEQYF.

The gene calls are TRBV7-8 and TRBJ2-7; 9 bases match TRBD1. Per the germline V gene, CDR1 is SGHVS and CDR2 is FQNEAQ. The CDR3 contains 19 residues. Trimming took 1 base from V and 4 from J; bases not matched to a gene: 17. The CDR3 reads CASSLEAGTGPLVLYEQYF. In nucleotides, the CDR3 is TGTGCCAGCAGCTTAGAAGCAGGGACAGGGCCCCTCGTGTTGTACGAGCAGTACTTC.

The chain recombines TRBV6-6 with TRBJ1-3; D is uncertain. The ends were cut back, 2 bases at V and 0 bases at J, with 2 bases in the middle. CDR1 is MNHNY and CDR2 is SVGAGI in the germline V gene (reference sequence). The CDR3 is 13 residues long. In DNA form, the CDR3 reads TGTGCCAGCAGTTACCCCTCTGGAAACACCATATATTTT. This codes for CASSYPSGNTIYF.

Of note for this clone: This same CDR3 is encoded by further DNA sequences in the sample. This chain links TRBV9 with TRBJ2-1; TRBD2 matches 12 bases. Germline V gene lookup returns CDR1 SGDLS and CDR2 YYNGEE. The length of the CDR3 is 16 residues. V trimming: 5 bases; J trimming: 4 bases; junction bases outside the gene matches: 7. The CDR3 is CASSGPSGGAYNEQFF. DNA of the CDR3: TGTGCCAGCAGTGGTCCTAGCGGGGGGGCGTACAATGAGCAGTTCTTC. Full variable domain (outside the CDR3, taken from reference TRBV9 and TRBJ2-1): DSGVTQTPKHLITATGQRVTLRCSPRSGDLSVYWYQQSLDQGLQFLIQYYNGEERAKGNILERFSAQQFPDLHSELNLSSLELGDSALYFCASSGPSGGAYNEQFFGPGTRLTVL.

The chain couples TRBV19 to TRBJ1-1; maybe TRBD1 (5 bases). Germline V gives CDR1 LNHDA, CDR2 SQIVND (reference sequence). This CDR3 is built from 13 residues. Trimming removed 5 bases at V and 4 bases at J, with 11 bases between. CDR3 protein: CASSVGTITEAFF. The CDR3 DNA is TGTGCCAGTAGTGTCGGGACCATCACTGAAGCTTTCTTT.

This clone is deemed medium-sized. The chain employs TRBV30 and TRBJ2-7; 9 bases are a match to TRBD1. The CDR3 is 13 residues long. J lost 3 bases, V lost 3 bases, and 3 bases had no gene match. CDR1 and CDR2 from the germline V gene are GTSNPN and SVGIG (reference sequence). The CDR3 spells CAWRTGGRYEQYF. CDR3 coding DNA: TGTGCCTGGAGGACAGGGGGTCGCTACGAGCAGTACTTC.

This clone showed up just once. The rearrangement links TRBV7-9 to TRBJ2-5; D is possibly TRBD2 (5 bases). CDR1 is SEHNR, CDR2 FQNEAQ, per germline (reference sequence). The CDR3 loop spans 14 amino acids. Trimming pared 3 bases from V and 4 bases from J, leaving 12 bases between. The CDR3 loop is CASSFLTRVETQYF. The CDR3 DNA is TGTGCCAGCAGCTTTCTTACTAGGGTAGAGACCCAGTACTTC.

This sequence joins TRBV18 and TRBJ1-1, with 10 bases aligning to TRBD1. The V gene's germline CDR1 is KGHSH and CDR2 LQKENI. V dropped 3 bases and J dropped 3; count of bases not matched to a gene: 10. The length of the CDR3 is 17 residues. The CDR3 sequence: CASSPSFGGTGDTEAFF. In DNA, the CDR3 is TGTGCCAGCTCACCCAGTTTTGGCGGGACAGGGGACACTGAAGCTTTCTTT.

The table lists this clone with a count of one. The chain carries TRBV6-1 and TRBJ1-4, with D perhaps matching TRBD1 (5 bases). V gave up 3 bases and J gave up 6 bases, with 11 bases separating them. The CDR3 sequence is 14 residues long. In germline, CDR1 is MNHNS, CDR2 SASEGT. The CDR3 DNA sequence: TGTGCCAGCAGTGACGGACACGGAGATGAAAAACTGTTTTTT. Amino acid sequence: CASSDGHGDEKLFF.